This T cell receptor beta chain was captured in a study of T cell responses to AZD1222 COVID-19 vaccine. Study observations and caveats: No repertoire was sampled before or during the peak T cell response, only after it.

The CDR3 has 13 residues. The V end lost 6 bases, the J end lost 4 bases, and 12 bases lay between the germline ends. Germline CDR1 and CDR2: MNHEY and SVGAGI. Sequencing used immunoSEQ multiplex PCR; TCRdb keeps in-frame clones, though not all of them. The table lists tens of thousands of clones, 75% to 95% of them singletons. Points on this clone: What it binds is unknown.

Samples with a second dose at about 4 or about 12 weeks were pooled together. The V call is TRBV6-5, the J call TRBJ1-2; D possibly corresponds to TRBD1 (5 bases). The sequencing used peripheral blood, collected 28 days after the second AZD1222 dose. This clonotype originated in an adult who received the AZD1222 COVID-19 vaccine. The CDR3 loop is CASRQDGSYGYTF. The CDR3 region has the DNA TGTGCCAGCAGACAGGACGGTTCCTATGGCTACACCTTC.